This is a list of T cell receptor beta chains from one sample in a study of shared clonotypes between healthy human individuals. Repertoires were generated with immunoSEQ multiplex PCR, while TCRdb's copy carries only in-frame clones and drops some. Of 300,000 to 400,000 clones listed, more than 75% are singletons. The sequenced material came from memory CD8+ T cells sorted from blood. The receptors were sampled from a man aged 18 to 29 in good health. The CDR3 runs from the conserved cysteine through the conserved F or W. A D gene is named only where the DNA matches it firmly. The listing skips clone size in some rows; elsewhere it reads once, few, many or a size class.

d_call	v_call	j_call	clone_size	cdr3_aa	cdr3_nt
.	TRBV9	TRBJ2-3	once	CASSVGGSTDTQYF	TGTGCCAGCAGCGTCGGAGGGAGCACAGATACGCAGTATTTT
.	TRBV6-5	TRBJ1-1	.	CASSLGETEAFF	TGTGCCAGCAGTTTGGGGGAAACTGAAGCTTTCTTT
TRBD2	TRBV7-8	TRBJ2-1	.	CASSLGGGSQFF	TGTGCCAGCAGCTTAGGCGGGGGGTCTCAGTTCTTC
.	TRBV5-1	TRBJ1-6	.	CASSSGGPGGSGSPLHF	TGCGCCAGCAGTTCTGGGGGGCCAGGAGGAAGCGGCTCACCCCTCCACTTT
TRBD1	TRBV13	TRBJ1-1	many	CASRRGLAEAFF	TGTGCCAGCAGAAGGGGGCTCGCTGAAGCTTTCTTT
.	TRBV30	TRBJ2-3	.	CAWKATDTQYF	TGTGCCTGGAAAGCAACAGATACGCAGTATTTT
.	TRBV2	TRBJ2-7	.	CASSETGSSYEQYF	TGTGCCAGCAGTGAAACAGGGTCCTCCTACGAGCAGTACTTC
.	TRBV5-1	TRBJ2-7	.	CASSLEGTAAYEQYF	TGCGCCAGCAGCTTGGAGGGGACGGCCGCCTACGAGCAGTACTTC
.	TRBV18	TRBJ2-7	.	CASSPERADTYEQYF	TGTGCCAGCTCACCAGAGAGAGCGGATACCTACGAGCAGTACTTC
TRBD1	TRBV4-1	TRBJ1-5	.	CASSQETEGQGGQPQHF	TGCGCCAGCAGCCAAGAAACAGAGGGACAGGGAGGCCAGCCCCAGCATTTT
.	TRBV30	TRBJ1-1	medium-sized	CAWNLNMNTEAFF	TGTGCCTGGAACCTCAACATGAACACTGAAGCTTTCTTT
TRBD1	TRBV6-5	TRBJ1-2	.	CASSLQGANGYTF	TGTGCCAGCAGTCTACAGGGGGCGAATGGCTACACCTTC
.	TRBV7-9	TRBJ1-1	.	CASSPRGLVTEAFF	TGTGCCAGCAGTCCCCGGGGCTTGGTTACTGAAGCTTTCTTT
.	TRBV5-6	TRBJ2-1	.	CASTPGLSDNEQFF	TGTGCCAGCACCCCGGGCCTTTCGGACAATGAGCAGTTCTTC
.	TRBV27	TRBJ2-7	.	CASSLSRGAGPYEQYF	TGTGCCAGCAGTTTATCTCGGGGGGCAGGGCCCTACGAGCAGTACTTC
.	TRBV6-5	TRBJ2-7	.	CASSYSRADEQYF	TGTGCCAGCAGTTATTCCAGGGCGGACGAGCAGTACTTC
.	TRBV7-9	TRBJ2-7	.	CASSFGENEQYF	TGTGCCAGCAGCTTCGGGGAGAACGAGCAGTACTTC
TRBD1	TRBV7-2	TRBJ2-1	.	CASSLAPARQGWMNEQFF	TGTGCCAGCAGCTTAGCCCCCGCCAGACAGGGGTGGATGAATGAGCAGTTCTTC
TRBD1	TRBV28	TRBJ2-7	.	CASSFTGGSPDEQYF	TGTGCCAGCAGTTTCACAGGGGGCAGCCCTGATGAGCAGTACTTC
.	TRBV21-1	TRBJ2-7	.	CASSKVRRQQGGSEQYF	TGTGCCAGCAGCAAAGTAAGGAGGCAGCAGGGTGGGAGCGAGCAGTACTTC
.	TRBV19	TRBJ2-7	.	CASSMTAGGYEQYF	TGTGCCAGTAGTATGACAGCAGGAGGCTACGAGCAGTACTTC
TRBD2	TRBV7-8	TRBJ2-7	.	CASSLSGTSYEQYF	TGTGCCAGCAGCTTAAGCGGGACCTCCTACGAGCAGTACTTC
.	TRBV7-9	TRBJ1-6	.	CASSENRFSYNSPLHF	TGTGCCAGCAGCGAAAACAGGTTCTCCTATAATTCACCCCTCCACTTT
.	TRBV13	TRBJ2-7	medium-sized	CASSLEGGSSYEQYF	TGTGCCAGCAGCTTAGAAGGGGGGAGCTCCTACGAGCAGTACTTC
.	TRBV27	TRBJ2-7	.	CASSPGLSYEQYF	TGTGCCAGCAGCCCAGGGTTGTCCTACGAGCAGTACTTC
.	TRBV13	TRBJ2-5	.	CASSWGRTQETQYF	TGTGCCAGCAGCTGGGGGAGGACTCAAGAGACCCAGTACTTC
.	TRBV29-1	TRBJ2-7	.	CSVERSYEQYF	TGCAGCGTTGAGCGGTCCTACGAGCAGTACTTC
.	TRBV7-9	TRBJ2-1	.	CTLTIGVNEQFF	TGTACCCTTACAATAGGTGTTAATGAGCAGTTCTTC
.	TRBV10-3	TRBJ1-1	.	CAISDFGRANTEAFF	TGTGCCATCAGTGATTTCGGCAGGGCAAACACTGAAGCTTTCTTT
.	TRBV27	TRBJ1-2	.	CASSLTPNYGYTF	TGTGCCAGCAGTTTAACACCAAACTATGGCTACACCTTC
.	TRBV27	TRBJ1-3	many	CASSSMASGNTIYF	TGTGCCAGCAGTTCAATGGCCTCTGGAAACACCATATATTTT
.	TRBV6-5	TRBJ2-7	.	CASSTLLGRDEQYF	TGTGCCAGCAGTACCCTCCTTGGACGGGACGAGCAGTACTTC
.	TRBV5-4	TRBJ2-4	.	CASSLEGAKNIQYF	TGTGCCAGCAGCTTGGAGGGAGCCAAAAACATTCAGTACTTC
.	TRBV21-1	TRBJ2-7	.	CASRLAGLSYEQYF	TGTGCCAGTAGATTAGCGGGACTCTCCTACGAGCAGTACTTC
.	TRBV28	TRBJ1-5	.	CASSFPENLSLGNQPQHF	TGTGCCAGCAGTTTTCCGGAAAATCTCAGTCTGGGCAATCAGCCCCAGCATTTT